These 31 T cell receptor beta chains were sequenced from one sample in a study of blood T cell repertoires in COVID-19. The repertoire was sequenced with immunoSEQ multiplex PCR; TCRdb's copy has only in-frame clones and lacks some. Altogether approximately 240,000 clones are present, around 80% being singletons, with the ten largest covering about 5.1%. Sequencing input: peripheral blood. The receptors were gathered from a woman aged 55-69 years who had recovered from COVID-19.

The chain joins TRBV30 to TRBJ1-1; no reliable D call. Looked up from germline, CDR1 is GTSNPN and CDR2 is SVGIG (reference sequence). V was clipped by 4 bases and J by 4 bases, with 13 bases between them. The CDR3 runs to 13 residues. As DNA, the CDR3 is TGTGCCTGGATGCTCTCAGGTTCCACTGAAGCTTTCTTT. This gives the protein CAWMLSGSTEAFF.

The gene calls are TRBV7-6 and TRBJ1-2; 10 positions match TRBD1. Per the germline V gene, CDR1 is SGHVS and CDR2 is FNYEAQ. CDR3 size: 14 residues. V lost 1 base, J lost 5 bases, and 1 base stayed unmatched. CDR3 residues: CASSLGDRGYGYTF. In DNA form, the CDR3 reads TGTGCCAGCAGCTTAGGGGACAGGGGTTATGGCTACACCTTC.

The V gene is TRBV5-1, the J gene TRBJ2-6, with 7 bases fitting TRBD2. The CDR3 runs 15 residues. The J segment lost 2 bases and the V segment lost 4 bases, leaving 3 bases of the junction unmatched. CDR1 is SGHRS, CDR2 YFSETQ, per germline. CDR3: CASSRGDAGANVLTF. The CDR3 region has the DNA TGCGCCAGCAGCCGGGGGGACGCTGGGGCCAACGTCCTGACTTTC.

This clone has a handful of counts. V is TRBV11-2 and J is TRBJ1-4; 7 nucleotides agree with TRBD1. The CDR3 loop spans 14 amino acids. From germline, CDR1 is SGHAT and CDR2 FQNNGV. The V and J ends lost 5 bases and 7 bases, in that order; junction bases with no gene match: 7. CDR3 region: CASSKSRDSEKLFF. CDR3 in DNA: TGTGCCAGCAGCAAGAGCCGGGACAGTGAAAAACTGTTTTTT.

CDR3 sequence: CASILGGTEAFF. The CDR3 DNA reads as TGTGCCAGCATATTAGGGGGCACTGAAGCTTTCTTT. The gene calls are TRBV6-5 and TRBJ1-1; D possibly corresponds to TRBD1 (6 bases). CDR3 length equals 12 residues. Trimming stripped 7 bases from V and 4 bases from J, with 10 bases between. The V gene's germline CDR1 is MNHEY and CDR2 SVGAGI.

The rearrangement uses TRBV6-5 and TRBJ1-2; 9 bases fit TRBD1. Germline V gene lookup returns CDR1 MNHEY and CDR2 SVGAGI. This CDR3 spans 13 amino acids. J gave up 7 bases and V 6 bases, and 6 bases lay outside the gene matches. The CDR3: CASRRDRDAGYTF. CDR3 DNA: TGTGCCAGCAGAAGGGACAGGGATGCTGGCTACACCTTC.

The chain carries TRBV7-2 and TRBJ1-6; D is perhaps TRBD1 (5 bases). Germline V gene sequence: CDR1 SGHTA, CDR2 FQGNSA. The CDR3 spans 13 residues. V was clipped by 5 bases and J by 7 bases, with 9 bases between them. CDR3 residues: CASSTGLNSPLHF. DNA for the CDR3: TGTGCCAGCAGCACGGGACTGAATTCACCCCTCCACTTT.

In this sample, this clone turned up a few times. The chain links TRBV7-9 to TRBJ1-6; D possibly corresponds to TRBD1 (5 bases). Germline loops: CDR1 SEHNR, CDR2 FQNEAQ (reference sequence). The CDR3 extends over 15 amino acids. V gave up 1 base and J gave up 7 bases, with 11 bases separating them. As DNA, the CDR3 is TGTGCCAGCAGCTTAGGCAGGGTCGGCAATTCACCCCTCCACTTT. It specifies CASSLGRVGNSPLHF. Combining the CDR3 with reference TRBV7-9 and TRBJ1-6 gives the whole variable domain DTGVSQNPRHKITKRGQNVTFRCDPISEHNRLYWYRQTLGQGPEFLTYFQNEAQLEKSRLLSDRFSAERPKGSFSTLEIQRTEQGDSAMYLCASSLGRVGNSPLHFGNGTRLTVT.

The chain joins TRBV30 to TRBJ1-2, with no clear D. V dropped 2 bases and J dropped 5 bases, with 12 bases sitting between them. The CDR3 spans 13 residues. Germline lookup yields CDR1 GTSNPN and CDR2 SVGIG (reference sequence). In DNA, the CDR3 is TGTGCCTGGAGTCTAAGGAGTTCTTATGGCTACACCTTC. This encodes CAWSLRSSYGYTF.

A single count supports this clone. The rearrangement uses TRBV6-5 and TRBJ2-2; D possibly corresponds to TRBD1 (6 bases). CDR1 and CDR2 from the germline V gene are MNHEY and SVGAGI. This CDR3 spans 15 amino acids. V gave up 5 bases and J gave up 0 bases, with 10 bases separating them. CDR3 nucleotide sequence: TGTGCCAGCAGTAGGGACACCCCGAACACCGGGGAGCTGTTTTTT. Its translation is CASSRDTPNTGELFF.

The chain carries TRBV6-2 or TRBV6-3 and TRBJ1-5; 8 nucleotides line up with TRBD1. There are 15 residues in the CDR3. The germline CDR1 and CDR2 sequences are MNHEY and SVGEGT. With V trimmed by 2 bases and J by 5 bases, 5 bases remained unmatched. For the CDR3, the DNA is TGTGCCAGCAGTTACGCGGGACAGGTTTATCAGCCCCAGCATTTT. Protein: CASSYAGQVYQPQHF.

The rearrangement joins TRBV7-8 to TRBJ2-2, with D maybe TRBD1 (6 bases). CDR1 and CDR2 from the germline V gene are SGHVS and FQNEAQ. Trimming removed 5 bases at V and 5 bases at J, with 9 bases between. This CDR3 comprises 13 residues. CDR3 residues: CASSVQGTGELFF. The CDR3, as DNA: TGTGCCAGCAGCGTTCAGGGGACCGGGGAGCTGTTTTTT.

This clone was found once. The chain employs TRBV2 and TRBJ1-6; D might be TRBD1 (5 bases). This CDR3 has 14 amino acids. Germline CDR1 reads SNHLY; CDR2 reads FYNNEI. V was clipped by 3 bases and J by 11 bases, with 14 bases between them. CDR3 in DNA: TGTGCCAGCAGTGAGGGGCTCGGAACGGCACCCCTCCACTTT. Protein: CASSEGLGTAPLHF.

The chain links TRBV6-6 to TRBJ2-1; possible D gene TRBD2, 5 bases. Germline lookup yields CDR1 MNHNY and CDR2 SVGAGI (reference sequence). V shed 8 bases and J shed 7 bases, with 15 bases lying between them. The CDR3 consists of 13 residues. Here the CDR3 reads CASEGSLGNEQFF. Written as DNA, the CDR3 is TGTGCCAGCGAGGGTAGCTTAGGTAATGAGCAGTTCTTC.

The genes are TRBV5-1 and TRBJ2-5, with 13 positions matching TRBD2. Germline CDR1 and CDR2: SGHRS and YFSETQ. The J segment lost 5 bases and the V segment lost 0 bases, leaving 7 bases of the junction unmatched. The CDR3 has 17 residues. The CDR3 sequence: CASSLATGLAGRETQYF. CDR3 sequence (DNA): TGCGCCAGCAGCTTGGCTACGGGACTAGCGGGAAGGGAGACCCAGTACTTC.

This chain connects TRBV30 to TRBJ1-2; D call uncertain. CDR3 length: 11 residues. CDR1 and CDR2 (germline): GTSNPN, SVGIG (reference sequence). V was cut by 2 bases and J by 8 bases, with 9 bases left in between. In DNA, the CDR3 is TGTGCCTGGAGTCTAAATTGGGGCTACACCTTC. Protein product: CAWSLNWGYTF.

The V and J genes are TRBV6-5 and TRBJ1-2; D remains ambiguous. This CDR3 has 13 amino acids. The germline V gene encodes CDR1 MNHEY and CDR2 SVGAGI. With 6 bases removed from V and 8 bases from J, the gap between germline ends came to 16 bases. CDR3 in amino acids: CASRNQDHWGYTF. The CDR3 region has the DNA TGTGCCAGCAGGAACCAGGATCATTGGGGCTACACCTTC.

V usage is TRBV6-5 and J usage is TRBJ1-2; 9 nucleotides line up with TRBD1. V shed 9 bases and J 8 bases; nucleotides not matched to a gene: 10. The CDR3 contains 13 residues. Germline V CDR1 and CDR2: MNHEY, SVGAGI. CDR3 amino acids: CASLPGQGGGYTF. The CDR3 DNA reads TGTGCCAGTCTACCGGGACAGGGAGGGGGCTACACCTTC.

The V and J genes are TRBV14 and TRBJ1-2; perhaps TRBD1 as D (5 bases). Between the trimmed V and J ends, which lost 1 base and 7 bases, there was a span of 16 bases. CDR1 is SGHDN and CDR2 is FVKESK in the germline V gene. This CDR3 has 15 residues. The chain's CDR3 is CASSQGRSRVGGYTF. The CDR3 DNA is TGTGCCAGCAGCCAAGGCCGCTCCAGGGTTGGTGGCTACACCTTC.

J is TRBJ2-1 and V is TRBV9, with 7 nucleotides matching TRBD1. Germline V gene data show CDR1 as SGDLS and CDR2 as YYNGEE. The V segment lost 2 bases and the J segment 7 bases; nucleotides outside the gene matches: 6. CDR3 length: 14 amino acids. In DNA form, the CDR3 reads TGTGCCAGCAGCGTGGTGGGACAGATAAATGAGCAGTTCTTC. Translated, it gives CASSVVGQINEQFF.

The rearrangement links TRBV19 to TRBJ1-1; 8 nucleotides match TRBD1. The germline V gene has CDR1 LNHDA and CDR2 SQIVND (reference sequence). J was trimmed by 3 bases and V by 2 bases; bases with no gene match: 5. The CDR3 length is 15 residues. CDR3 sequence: CASSIRTGRDTEAFF. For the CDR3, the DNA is TGTGCCAGTAGTATAAGGACAGGGCGGGACACTGAAGCTTTCTTT.

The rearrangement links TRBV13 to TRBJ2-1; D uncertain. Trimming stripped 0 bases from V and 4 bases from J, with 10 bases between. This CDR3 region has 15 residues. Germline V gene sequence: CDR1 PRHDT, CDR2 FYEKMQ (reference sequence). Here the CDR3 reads CASSLGRGNYNEQFF. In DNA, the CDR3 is TGTGCCAGCAGCTTAGGCCGCGGCAATTACAATGAGCAGTTCTTC.

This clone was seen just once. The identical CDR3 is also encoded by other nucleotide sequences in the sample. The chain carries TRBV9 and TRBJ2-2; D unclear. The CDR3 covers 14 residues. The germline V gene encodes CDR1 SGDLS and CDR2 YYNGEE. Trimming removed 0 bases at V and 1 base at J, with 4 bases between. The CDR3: CASSVAGNTGELFF. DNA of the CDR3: TGTGCCAGCAGCGTAGCGGGGAACACCGGGGAGCTGTTTTTT.

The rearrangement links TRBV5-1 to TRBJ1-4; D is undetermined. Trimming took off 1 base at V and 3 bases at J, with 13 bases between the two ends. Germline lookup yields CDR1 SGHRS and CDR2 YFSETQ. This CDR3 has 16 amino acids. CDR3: CASSLKGSGANEKLFF. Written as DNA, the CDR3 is TGCGCCAGCAGCTTGAAAGGGAGTGGGGCTAATGAAAAACTGTTTTTT.

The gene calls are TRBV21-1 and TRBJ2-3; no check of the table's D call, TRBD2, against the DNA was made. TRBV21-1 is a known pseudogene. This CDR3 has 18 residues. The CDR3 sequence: CASSKKDYSGTSTDTQYF. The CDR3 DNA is TGTGCCAGCAGCAAAAAGGACTATAGCGGGACTAGCACAGATACGCAGTATTTT.

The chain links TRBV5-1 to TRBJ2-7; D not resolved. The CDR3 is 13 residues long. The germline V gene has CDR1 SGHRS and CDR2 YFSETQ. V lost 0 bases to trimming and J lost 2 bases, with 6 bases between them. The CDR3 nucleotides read TGCGCCAGCAGCTTGGCCACTACCTACGAGCAGTACTTC. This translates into CASSLATTYEQYF.

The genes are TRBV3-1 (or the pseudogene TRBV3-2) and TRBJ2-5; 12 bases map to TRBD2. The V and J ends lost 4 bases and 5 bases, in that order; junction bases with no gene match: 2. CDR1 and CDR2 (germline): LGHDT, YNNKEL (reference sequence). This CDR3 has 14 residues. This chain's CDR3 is CASSLGLAGETQYF. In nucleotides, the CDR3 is TGTGCCAGCAGCCTCGGACTAGCGGGGGAGACCCAGTACTTC.

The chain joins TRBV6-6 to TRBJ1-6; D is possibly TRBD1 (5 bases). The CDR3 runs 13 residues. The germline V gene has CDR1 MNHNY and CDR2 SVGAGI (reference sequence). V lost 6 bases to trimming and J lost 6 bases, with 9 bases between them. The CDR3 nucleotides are TGTGCCAGCAGCGGACATCGTAATTCACCCCTCCACTTT. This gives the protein CASSGHRNSPLHF.

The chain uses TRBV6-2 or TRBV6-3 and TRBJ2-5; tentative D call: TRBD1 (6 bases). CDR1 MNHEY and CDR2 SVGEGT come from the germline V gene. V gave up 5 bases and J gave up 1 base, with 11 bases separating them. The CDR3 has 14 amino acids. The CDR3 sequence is CASSNGTLQETQYF. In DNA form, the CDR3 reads TGTGCCAGCAGTAATGGGACACTCCAAGAGACCCAGTACTTC.

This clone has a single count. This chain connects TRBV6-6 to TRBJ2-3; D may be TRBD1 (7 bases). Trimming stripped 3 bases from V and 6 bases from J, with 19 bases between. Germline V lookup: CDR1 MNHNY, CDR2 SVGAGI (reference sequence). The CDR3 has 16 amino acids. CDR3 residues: CASSYRAGLQGDTQYF. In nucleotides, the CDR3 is TGTGCCAGCAGTTATAGGGCGGGATTACAGGGGGATACGCAGTATTTT.

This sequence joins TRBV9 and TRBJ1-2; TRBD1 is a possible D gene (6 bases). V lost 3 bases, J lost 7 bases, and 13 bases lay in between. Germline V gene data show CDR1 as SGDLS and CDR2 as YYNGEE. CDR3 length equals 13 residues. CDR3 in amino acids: CASSAGAAAGYTF. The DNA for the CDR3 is TGTGCCAGCAGCGCAGGGGCAGCGGCTGGCTACACCTTC. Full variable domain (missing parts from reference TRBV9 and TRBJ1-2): DSGVTQTPKHLITATGQRVTLRCSPRSGDLSVYWYQQSLDQGLQFLIQYYNGEERAKGNILERFSAQQFPDLHSELNLSSLELGDSALYFCASSAGAAAGYTFGSGTRLTVV.